These T cell receptor beta chains were read from a single sample in a study of response to subunit inactivated influenza vaccine. TCRdb itself ran the RT-PCR reads through MiXCR, one entry per CDR3 protein. The data hold some 640,000 distinct CDR3 sequences, with around 13% observed a single time. The input for sequencing was PBMCs from blood, taken 14 to 15 days before vaccination. The receptors were sampled from a man aged 50-59 years who received an inactivated influenza vaccine. Both conserved end residues are part of each CDR3. D genes are given only for firm matches. Clone size is shown for a subset of rows, as once, few, many or a class of expanded clone.

-	TRBJ2-3	-	TRBV7-9	CASSEGGLDNTQYF	TGTGCCAGCAGCGAGGGGGGTTTGGACAATACGCAGTATTTT
few	TRBJ2-1	-	TRBV2	CASSALTEGQFF	TGTGCCAGCAGCGCACTGACAGAGGGGCAGTTCTTC
few	TRBJ2-7	-	TRBV5-1	CASSSTLRGRSYEQYF	TGCGCCAGCAGCTCGACTTTGCGGGGAAGAAGCTACGAGCAGTACTTC
few	TRBJ2-1	-	TRBV4-3	CASSQELGRQQFF	TGCGCCAGCAGCCAAGAACTAGGGAGGCAGCAGTTCTTC
-	TRBJ2-2	TRBD1	TRBV9	CASKKGQGPTTGELFF	TGTGCCAGCAAGAAGGGACAGGGCCCTACCACCGGGGAGCTGTTTTTT
-	TRBJ1-2	-	TRBV29-1	CSVRTGVAGYTF	TGCAGCGTCCGGACGGGGGTGGCTGGCTACACCTTC
-	TRBJ2-2	-	TRBV21-1	CASSKEKANTGELFF	TGTGCCAGCAGCAAAGAGAAGGCGAACACCGGGGAGCTGTTTTTT
few	TRBJ2-5	TRBD1	TRBV12-3/TRBV12-4	CASSLKGAWYQETQYF	TGTGCCAGCAGTTTAAAGGGGGCTTGGTACCAAGAGACCCAGTACTTC
-	TRBJ1-5	-	TRBV12-3/TRBV12-4	CASSFPESGQPQHF	TGTGCCAGCAGTTTTCCCGAGTCTGGTCAGCCCCAGCATTTT
-	TRBJ2-7	TRBD2	TRBV4-2	CASSQEGAGVVQYEQYF	TGTGCCAGCAGCCAAGAGGGAGCGGGAGTCGTTCAGTACGAGCAGTACTTC
-	TRBJ1-6	-	TRBV12-3/TRBV12-4	CASSYRRGGSPLHF	TGTGCCAGCAGCTATCGCCGGGGAGGGTCACCCCTCCACTTT
-	TRBJ2-7	TRBD1	TRBV4-1	CASSPWDSDAYEQYF	TGCGCCAGCAGCCCCTGGGACAGTGACGCCTACGAGCAGTACTTC
few	TRBJ2-5	-	TRBV6-5	CASSYFSTRYQETQYF	TGTGCCAGCAGTTACTTTAGTACTAGGTACCAAGAGACCCAGTACTTC
many	TRBJ2-3	TRBD1	TRBV28	CASSPGGQGTDTQYF	TGTGCCAGCAGCCCTGGGGGACAGGGCACAGATACGCAGTATTTT
-	TRBJ1-4	-	TRBV6-5	CASSYERAGKLFF	TGTGCCAGCAGTTACGAGAGGGCTGGAAAACTGTTTTTT
-	TRBJ1-2	-	TRBV15	CATSRDLARYGYTF	TGTGCCACCAGCAGAGATCTAGCCCGCTATGGCTACACCTTC